These 24 T cell receptor beta chains share one sample of origin, sequenced in a study of response to subunit inactivated influenza vaccine. TCRdb re-derived calls from the RT-PCR reads in MiXCR, one entry per CDR3 protein. The table shows roughly 500,000 distinct CDR3 sequences, with roughly 23% occurring only once. This same sample was also part of a study on T cells expressing NK-cell markers. That investigation notes: Scientists made TCR beta cDNA using 5'RACE template switching with UMIs.

Sequenced material: CD4+ T cells sorted from PBMCs, taken 11 to 12 days after vaccination. The origin of the receptors is a man aged 50 or older who received an inactivated influenza vaccine.

This clonotype was seen more than once but under ten times. This chain joins TRBV5-1 and TRBJ2-5; D ambiguous. This CDR3 has 14 amino acids. With 5 bases removed from V and 4 bases from J, the gap between germline ends came to 15 bases. Germline assignment: CDR1 SGHRS and CDR2 YFSETQ. CDR3 coding DNA: TGCGCCAGCAGTCGCCCGTCCTCTGGAGAGACCCAGTACTTC. Protein sequence: CASSRPSSGETQYF.

V gene TRBV7-9 combines with J gene TRBJ2-1; maybe TRBD2 (6 bases). In germline, CDR1 is SEHNR, CDR2 FQNEAQ (reference sequence). The CDR3 totals 16 residues. The V gene lost 4 bases and the J gene lost 2 bases, with 15 bases spanning the gap. In DNA form, the CDR3 reads TGTGCCAGCAGCTCATTAGGAGGGTCCCCCTACAATGAGCAGTTCTTC. It yields the protein CASSSLGGSPYNEQFF.

In its sample, this clonotype was seen a few times. The chain links TRBV3-1 to TRBJ1-5; maybe TRBD1 (6 bases). The CDR3 is 15 residues long. Trimming stripped 1 base from V and 7 bases from J, with 14 bases between. CDR1 and CDR2 from the germline V gene are LGHDT and YNNKEL (reference sequence). CDR3 region: CASSQGGLTGQPQHF. In nucleotides, the CDR3 is TGTGCCAGCAGCCAAGGGGGGCTAACCGGGCAGCCCCAGCATTTT.

This chain connects TRBV15 to TRBJ2-7, with D possibly being TRBD1 or TRBD2 (5 bases each). The V gene lost 3 bases and the J gene lost 3 bases, with 6 bases spanning the gap. Per the germline V gene, CDR1 is LNHNV and CDR2 is YYDKDF (reference sequence). This CDR3 contains 12 residues. The DNA for the CDR3 is TGTGCCACCAGCAGGAGGGGCTACGAGCAGTACTTC. Its protein product is CATSRRGYEQYF.

The chain combines TRBV11-2 with TRBJ1-4; a possible D gene is TRBD1 (5 bases). The V end was cut by 5 bases, the J end by 2 bases, with 21 bases between. Germline assignment: CDR1 SGHAT and CDR2 FQNNGV. The CDR3 consists of 18 residues. The CDR3 reads CASSLPRDGDATNEKLFF. CDR3 DNA: TGTGCCAGCAGCCTACCCCGGGACGGAGACGCCACTAATGAAAAACTGTTTTTT.

This clonotype has only a few counts. The chain joins TRBV6-1 to TRBJ1-1, with TRBD1 as a possible D gene (5 bases). Germline CDR1 and CDR2: MNHNS and SASEGT. V dropped 10 bases and J dropped 4 bases, with 13 bases sitting between them. CDR3 size: 12 residues. DNA for the CDR3: TGTGCCACCTGGGGGGTGCGCACTGAAGCTTTCTTT. It translates to CATWGVRTEAFF.

This chain uses TRBV15 with TRBJ2-1; D is perhaps TRBD2 (6 bases). Trimming stripped 1 base from V and 0 bases from J, with 16 bases between. Germline V CDR1 and CDR2: LNHNV, YYDKDF (reference sequence). The CDR3 has 18 amino acids. The CDR3 sequence is CATSRASAGISSYNEQFF. DNA for the CDR3: TGTGCCACCAGCAGAGCTAGTGCGGGGATAAGCTCCTACAATGAGCAGTTCTTC.

The chain is built from TRBV7-9 and TRBJ2-4; D call uncertain. The CDR3 is made up of 13 amino acids. Trimming cost V 1 base and J 6 bases, with 7 bases left between them. Germline V gives CDR1 SEHNR, CDR2 FQNEAQ (reference sequence). CDR3 DNA sequence: TGTGCCAGCAGCTTAGGGTTAGCAAACATTCAGTACTTC. Encoded protein: CASSLGLANIQYF.

This clonotype came up a few times. CDR3 DNA: TGCGCCAGCAGCTTGGTAGAGGGGGCGAACATTCAGTACTTC. It encodes CASSLVEGANIQYF. This chain joins TRBV5-1 and TRBJ2-4; 7 bases match TRBD1. After removal of 0 bases from V and 7 bases from J, the junction contained 4 bases not matched to a gene. There are 14 residues in the CDR3. Germline V gene data show CDR1 as SGHRS and CDR2 as YFSETQ.

This clonotype was seen only a few times. The chain carries TRBV9 and TRBJ2-3; D unresolved. The germline CDR1 and CDR2 sequences are SGDLS and YYNGEE. This CDR3 region has 14 residues. The V end was cut by 4 bases, the J end by 0 bases, with 9 bases between. CDR3 bases: TGTGCCAGCAGCCTAAGTGAGAGCACAGATACGCAGTATTTT. Protein product: CASSLSESTDTQYF. The variable domain in full, with the rest retrieved from reference TRBV9 and TRBJ2-3, is DSGVTQTPKHLITATGQRVTLRCSPRSGDLSVYWYQQSLDQGLQFLIQYYNGEERAKGNILERFSAQQFPDLHSELNLSSLELGDSALYFCASSLSESTDTQYFGPGTRLTVL.

A few counts support this clonotype. The gene calls are TRBV5-1 and TRBJ2-7; TRBD2 aligns across 8 bases. V was clipped by 0 bases and J by 4 bases; unmatched bases: 9. Germline V CDR1 and CDR2: SGHRS, YFSETQ. The CDR3 sequence is 16 residues long. CDR3 loop: CASSLAVSGGMYEQYF. CDR3 nucleotides: TGCGCCAGCAGCTTGGCAGTCAGCGGGGGTATGTACGAGCAGTACTTC.

This clonotype was picked up many times. The chain joins TRBV24-1 to TRBJ2-3; D unclear. The CDR3 sequence is 11 residues long. V shed 9 bases and J shed 3 bases, with 6 bases lying between them. The germline gives CDR1 KGHDR, CDR2 SFDVKD. CDR3 nucleotide sequence: TGTGCCACCGCAGAAACAGATACGCAGTATTTT. This encodes CATAETDTQYF.

This rearrangement joins TRBV6-1 to TRBJ2-2, with TRBD1 identical over 9 bases. Trimming at V came to 8 bases and at J to 6 bases, leaving 7 bases not matched to a gene. The CDR3 length is 14 residues. Germline CDR1 and CDR2: MNHNS and SASEGT. CDR3 residues: CASWDRARAGELFF. The CDR3, as DNA: TGTGCCAGCTGGGACAGGGCAAGGGCCGGGGAGCTGTTTTTT.

V is TRBV20-1 and J is TRBJ2-7; 12 bases fit TRBD2. The trim removed 3 bases at V and 2 bases at J, leaving 5 bases unmatched. Germline V gene sequence: CDR1 DFQATT, CDR2 SNEGSKA (reference sequence). CDR3 length: 15 residues. This CDR3 reads CSASLTSGRPYEQYF. The CDR3 DNA sequence: TGCAGTGCTAGCCTCACTAGCGGGAGGCCCTACGAGCAGTACTTC.

There are a few counts of this clonotype. V gene TRBV7-9 combines with J gene TRBJ2-7; D is uncertain. Germline V CDR1 and CDR2: SEHNR, FQNEAQ (reference sequence). The V and J ends lost 4 bases and 2 bases respectively, with 9 bases between them. There are 13 residues in the CDR3. The CDR3 is CASSYNKPYEQYF. CDR3 DNA: TGTGCCAGCAGCTACAATAAACCCTACGAGCAGTACTTC.

The V and J genes are TRBV18 and TRBJ2-1, with D perhaps TRBD2 (7 bases). V was pared by 0 bases and J by 3 bases, with 12 bases between. Germline V gene data show CDR1 as KGHSH and CDR2 as LQKENI. CDR3 length equals 16 residues. The DNA for the CDR3 is TGTGCCAGCTCACCACCGACGGGGGGCTTCTACAATGAGCAGTTCTTC. It yields the protein CASSPPTGGFYNEQFF.

This chain joins TRBV20-1 and TRBJ2-7; D remains unclear. Germline assignment: CDR1 DFQATT and CDR2 SNEGSKA (reference sequence). This CDR3 contains 14 residues. Trimming took 0 bases from V and 0 from J, leaving 9 bases between them. CDR3 amino acids: CSARDRTSSYEQYF. The CDR3 DNA is TGCAGTGCTAGAGATCGGACCAGCTCCTACGAGCAGTACTTC.

With respect to this clonotype: This may be a read error: a much more frequent sequence differs by one nucleotide. The chain has TRBV6-2 or TRBV6-3 and TRBJ2-7, with D unclear. Germline CDR1 reads MNHEY; CDR2 reads SVGEGT. The V gene lost 6 bases and the J gene lost 9 bases, with 12 bases spanning the gap. The CDR3 has 11 amino acids. CDR3 protein: CASSPRMWQYF. The CDR3 DNA reads TGTGCCAGCAGCCCCCGGATGTGGCAGTACTTC.

This clonotype was detected only a few times. This chain uses TRBV4-3 with TRBJ2-7, with no clear D. Deletions cut 1 base from V and 2 bases from J, with 12 bases between. The CDR3 length is 15 residues. The V gene's germline CDR1 is LGHNA and CDR2 YSLEER. The CDR3 DNA sequence: TGCGCCAGCAGCCAAGCATTTGGGTACACCTACGAGCAGTACTTC. Its protein is CASSQAFGYTYEQYF.

This clonotype has only a few counts. The chain combines TRBV7-8 with TRBJ2-7; 9 bases fit TRBD1. CDR1 and CDR2 (germline): SGHVS, FQNEAQ. The CDR3 runs 15 residues. J lost 3 bases, V lost 5 bases, and 8 bases had no gene match. This CDR3 is CASSASPGQGYEQYF. The CDR3 DNA reads TGTGCCAGCAGCGCGAGTCCGGGACAGGGCTACGAGCAGTACTTC.

The genes are TRBV5-5 and TRBJ2-5; D is unresolved. Germline V gene sequence: CDR1 SGHKS, CDR2 YYEKEE (reference sequence). This CDR3 spans 13 amino acids. The V end lost 2 bases, the J end lost 4 bases, and 9 bases lay between the germline ends. DNA for the CDR3: TGTGCCAGCAGCTTTTACGGAACAGAGACCCAGTACTTC. Protein product: CASSFYGTETQYF.

This sequence joins TRBV6-2 or TRBV6-3 and TRBJ2-1, with TRBD2 identical over 11 bases. Germline V gene lookup returns CDR1 MNHEY and CDR2 SVGEGT. CDR3 length: 16 amino acids. V dropped 5 bases and J dropped 12; count of bases not matched to a gene: 15. CDR3 in amino acids: CASSKALAGGQGVQFF. The CDR3 nucleotides read TGTGCCAGCAGTAAAGCCCTAGCGGGGGGCCAAGGAGTGCAGTTCTTC.

The table lists this clonotype with a few counts. V is TRBV28 and J is TRBJ2-7, with D possibly being TRBD1 (6 bases). Germline values: CDR1 MDHEN, CDR2 SYDVKM. V was trimmed by 10 bases and J by 3 bases, leaving 13 bases between them. This CDR3 is 12 amino acids long. CDR3 in amino acids: CATFQGNYEQYF. CDR3 nucleotides: TGTGCCACCTTCCAGGGGAACTACGAGCAGTACTTC.

With regard to this clonotype: The germline gene is not matched at one end of the junction; a read error may be the cause. This chain links TRBV2 with TRBJ2-7; TRBD1 is a possible D gene (6 bases). Germline V CDR1 and CDR2: SNHLY, FYNNEI. The CDR3 is 12 amino acids. Written as DNA, the CDR3 is TGTACCAGCAGCCGAACAGGGTACGAGCAGTACTTC. This translates into CTSSRTGYEQYF.